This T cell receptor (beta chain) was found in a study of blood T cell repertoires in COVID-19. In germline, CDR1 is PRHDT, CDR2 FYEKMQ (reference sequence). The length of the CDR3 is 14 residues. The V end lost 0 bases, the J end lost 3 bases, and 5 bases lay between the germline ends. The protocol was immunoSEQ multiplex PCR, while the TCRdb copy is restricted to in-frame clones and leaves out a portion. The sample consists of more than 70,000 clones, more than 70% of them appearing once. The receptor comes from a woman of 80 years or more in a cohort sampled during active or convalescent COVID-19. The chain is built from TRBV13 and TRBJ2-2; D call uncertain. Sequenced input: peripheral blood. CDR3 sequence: CASSLGRYTGELFF. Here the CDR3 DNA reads TGTGCCAGCAGCTTAGGGCGATACACCGGGGAGCTGTTTTTT.